The rows below give T cell receptor beta chains drawn from one sample of a study of cytotoxic CD8 clonotypes in ibrutinib-treated CLL. The method was immunoSEQ multiplex PCR; TCRdb's version includes in-frame clones alone and lacks a portion of them. The table has about 140,000 clones, approximately 75% seen once. The sample here was PBMCs, taken after 12 months of ibrutinib treatment. The receptors shown here come from a human donor with chronic lymphocytic leukemia. CDR3s include the opening cysteine and the closing phenylalanine or tryptophan. A D gene is named only where the DNA matches it firmly. Only part of the rows carry a size: once, few, many, or a class if the clone is expanded.

13	-	TRBV27	TRBJ1-1	TRBD1	CASSRTGATEAFF	TGTGCCAGCAGTCGGACAGGGGCGACTGAAGCTTTCTTT
15	-	TRBV7-2	TRBJ2-3	TRBD1	CASSYRQGSTDTQYF	TGTGCCAGCAGCTACCGACAGGGGAGCACAGATACGCAGTATTTT
13	-	TRBV6-1	TRBJ2-5	TRBD2	CASSEWGGETQYF	TGTGCCAGCAGTGAATGGGGAGGGGAGACCCAGTACTTC
17	-	TRBV11-2	TRBJ2-7	TRBD1	CASSLGQGFSHFYEQYF	TGTGCCAGCAGCTTGGGACAGGGTTTTTCCCACTTCTACGAGCAGTACTTC
18	-	TRBV30	TRBJ1-2	-	CAWSVEFSLGQPIYGYTF	TGTGCCTGGAGTGTAGAGTTTTCCCTCGGACAGCCGATCTATGGCTACACCTTC
13	-	TRBV5-5	TRBJ1-2	-	CASSSRGGYGYTF	TGTGCCAGCAGCTCCCGGGGAGGCTATGGCTACACCTTC
17	-	TRBV11-2	TRBJ2-3	TRBD2	CASSPWTSGRGTDTQYF	TGTGCCAGCAGCCCTTGGACTAGCGGGAGAGGCACAGATACGCAGTATTTT
15	-	TRBV5-4	TRBJ1-5	-	CASSQQGGSNQPQHF	TGTGCCAGCAGCCAACAGGGAGGGAGCAATCAGCCCCAGCATTTT
15	-	TRBV28	TRBJ2-5	TRBD1	CASSGAGTGEETQYF	TGTGCCAGCAGCGGGGCCGGGACAGGGGAGGAGACCCAGTACTTC
15	-	TRBV6-5	TRBJ1-2	-	CASRTHSPLNYGYTF	TGTGCCAGCAGAACCCACAGCCCCCTAAACTATGGCTACACCTTC
16	-	TRBV5-1	TRBJ2-1	TRBD2	CASSFSRGGFYNEQFF	TGCGCCAGCAGCTTCTCCCGGGGGGGATTCTACAATGAGCAGTTCTTC
13	-	TRBV7-2	TRBJ1-1	-	CASSPNRNTEAFF	TGCGCCAGCAGCCCCAACAGGAACACTGAAGCTTTCTTT
13	-	TRBV6-5	TRBJ2-7	TRBD1	CASSYRDSYEQYF	TGTGCCAGCAGTTACCGGGACAGCTACGAGCAGTACTTC
16	-	TRBV4-2	TRBJ1-2	TRBD1	CASSQNARGGNYGYTF	TGTGCCAGCAGCCAAAACGCCAGGGGGGGGAACTATGGCTACACCTTC
16	-	TRBV5-4	TRBJ1-1	-	CASSLGGVQGNTEAFF	TGTGCCAGCAGCTTGGGGGGGGTACAGGGAAACACTGAAGCTTTCTTT
13	few	TRBV15	TRBJ1-1	-	CATSRDRSSEAFF	TGTGCCACCAGCAGAGATCGCAGTAGTGAAGCTTTCTTT
16	few	TRBV6-5	TRBJ2-3	TRBD1	CASSYYTGGSTDTQYF	TGTGCCAGCAGTTACTACACAGGGGGAAGCACAGATACGCAGTATTTT
14	-	TRBV5-1	TRBJ2-3	-	CASSLGQITDTQYF	TGCGCCAGCAGCTTGGGACAGATCACAGATACGCAGTATTTT
12	-	TRBV7-2	TRBJ2-1	-	CASSLVLNEQFF	TGTGCCAGCAGCTTAGTGCTAAATGAGCAGTTCTTC
11	-	TRBV28	TRBJ1-1	-	CASSLRGEAFF	TGTGCCAGCAGTTTGCGGGGAGAAGCTTTCTTT
17	-	TRBV4-1	TRBJ2-7	-	CASSQAMVLQGGYEQYF	TGCGCCAGCAGCCAAGCGATGGTACTGCAGGGGGGGTACGAGCAGTACTTC
16	once	TRBV28	TRBJ2-2	TRBD2	CASSFGAGDNTGELFF	TGTGCCAGCAGTTTTGGAGCGGGGGATAACACCGGGGAGCTGTTTTTT